Listed here are 30 T cell receptor beta chains from one sample, sequenced in a study of T cell repertoires in aging, cancer and after chemotherapy. The template was genomic DNA from peripheral blood, not RNA. Rearranged V-D-J TRB sequences were amplified with a mixed TRB-A/B primer pool. TCRdb re-called the multiplex PCR reads with MiXCR, one entry per CDR3 protein. Of around 7,800 distinct CDR3 sequences listed, around 25% were seen once; the top ten hold around 3%. Sequenced input: blood. The receptors shown here come from a human donor with a blood cancer.

This rearrangement joins TRBV6-4 to TRBJ2-3; 7 nucleotides line up with TRBD2. Germline CDR1 is MRHNA and CDR2 is SNTAGT. The length of the CDR3 is 15 residues. V dropped 3 bases and J dropped 0; count of bases not matched to a gene: 3. This CDR3 is CASSEGSGSTDTQYF. DNA for the CDR3: TGTGCCAGCAGTGAGGGTAGCGGGAGCACAGATACGCAGTATTTT.

The chain couples TRBV7-9 to TRBJ2-1; D perhaps matches TRBD1 (6 bases). The CDR3 has 15 amino acids. The ends were cut back, 2 bases at V and 5 bases at J, with 13 bases in the middle. Germline values: CDR1 SEHNR, CDR2 FQNEAQ (reference sequence). The CDR3: CASSLPGQPDNEQFF. The CDR3 bases are TGTGCCAGCAGCTTACCTGGACAGCCCGACAATGAGCAGTTCTTC.

Sample share makes this clonotype medium-sized. This rearrangement joins TRBV19 to TRBJ2-1, with 13 bases matching TRBD2. The CDR3 sequence is 14 residues long. V lost 9 bases and J lost 5; bases outside the gene matches: 4. Germline CDR1 reads LNHDA; CDR2 reads SQIVND (reference sequence). CDR3 in DNA: TGTGCCAGCGAACTAGCGGGAGGGAACAATGAGCAGTTCTTC. It is translated as CASELAGGNNEQFF. The full variable domain, rest sourced from reference TRBV19 and TRBJ2-1, is DGGITQSPKYLFRKEGQNVTLSCEQNLNHDAMYWYRQDPGQGLRLIYYSQIVNDFQKGDIAEGYSVSREKKESFPLTVTSAQKNPTAFYLCASELAGGNNEQFFGPGTRLTVL.

This clonotype is medium-sized in the sample. The rearrangement links TRBV18 to TRBJ2-2; D remains unclear. V lost 6 bases, J lost 0 bases, and 11 bases lay in between. The CDR3 spans 15 residues. CDR1 and CDR2 from the germline V gene are KGHSH and LQKENI. The DNA for the CDR3 is TGTGCCAGCTCGCCAGTATCTCCGAACACCGGGGAGCTGTTTTTT. As protein: CASSPVSPNTGELFF.

The table lists this clonotype with many counts. The chain employs TRBV11-2 and TRBJ1-4, with a possible D match to TRBD1 (5 bases). Trimming left V 0 bases short and J 10 bases short, with 18 bases between. CDR3 length: 16 residues. CDR1 is SGHAT, CDR2 FQNNGV, per germline. DNA for the CDR3: TGTGCCAGCAGCTTAGATTTGGGACGTACCCCTGGAAAACTGTTTTTT. Amino acid sequence: CASSLDLGRTPGKLFF.

This clonotype is termed medium-sized. The chain links TRBV27 to TRBJ2-1; no reliable D call. Germline V gene data show CDR1 as MNHEY and CDR2 as SMNVEV (reference sequence). This CDR3 is built from 12 residues. The V end lost 11 bases, the J end lost 0 bases, and 8 bases lay between the germline ends. CDR3 sequence reads: CASKDSYNEQFF. CDR3 coding DNA: TGTGCCTCCAAGGACTCCTACAATGAGCAGTTCTTC.

By sample fraction, this clonotype is medium-sized (0.01 to 0.1%). This sequence joins TRBV30 and TRBJ2-6; TRBD1 might be the D (5 bases). Germline V gives CDR1 GTSNPN, CDR2 SVGIG (reference sequence). Trimming removed 2 bases from V and 0 bases from J, with 17 bases in between. The CDR3 spans 18 residues. CDR3 sequence: CAWSNLREFVSGANVLTF. Here the CDR3 DNA reads TGTGCCTGGAGTAACCTCAGGGAATTCGTCTCTGGGGCCAACGTCCTGACTTTC.

By its share, this clonotype is medium-sized. V and J are TRBV29-1 and TRBJ2-1, with D tentatively TRBD2 (6 bases). V lost 7 bases and J lost 2, with 15 bases in between. Germline CDR1 is SQVTM and CDR2 is ANQGSEA. The CDR3 contains 14 residues. CDR3 bases: TGCAGCGCCTTCCGGGACTGGACCTACAATGAGCAGTTCTTC. It encodes CSAFRDWTYNEQFF.

This clonotype has a handful of counts. V gene TRBV28 combines with J gene TRBJ2-7; no clear D gene. This CDR3 is 12 amino acids long. Germline assignment: CDR1 MDHEN and CDR2 SYDVKM. Trimming shortened V by 8 bases and J by 2 bases, and 10 bases separated the two germline ends. CDR3 sequence (DNA): TGTGCCAGCTCATACACCACCTACGAGCAGTACTTC. It specifies CASSYTTYEQYF.

This clonotype is medium-sized by share. The chain has TRBV18 and TRBJ2-3; 12 bases agree with TRBD2. The J segment lost 0 bases and the V segment lost 6 bases, leaving 4 bases of the junction unmatched. CDR3 length: 16 amino acids. In germline, CDR1 is KGHSH, CDR2 LQKENI. In DNA, the CDR3 is TGTGCCAGCTCTCCTACTAGCGGGAGGAGCACAGATACGCAGTATTTT. This sequence encodes CASSPTSGRSTDTQYF.

The chain couples TRBV4-3 to TRBJ2-1; TRBD2 matches 12 bases. With V trimmed by 0 bases and J by 9 bases, 6 bases remained unmatched. Germline CDR1 is LGHNA and CDR2 is YSLEER. This CDR3 region has 16 residues. CDR3 in DNA: TGCGCCAGCAGCCAAGAACGGACTAGCGGGATCGGTGAGCAGTTCTTC. It is translated as CASSQERTSGIGEQFF.

This clonotype is deemed medium-sized. The chain joins TRBV19 to TRBJ2-5, with D possibly TRBD2 on 7 matching bases. V lost 6 bases to trimming and J lost 6 bases, with 14 bases between them. Germline-derived CDR1 and CDR2 are LNHDA and SQIVND (reference sequence). The CDR3 consists of 13 residues. Written as DNA, the CDR3 is TGTGCCAGTAGAGGGGGGGGTTTGAAGACCCAGTACTTC. Amino acid sequence: CASRGGGLKTQYF.

The V gene is TRBV7-9, the J gene TRBJ2-1; D is tentatively TRBD1 or TRBD2 (5 bases each). This CDR3 has 16 residues. The germline V and J ends were trimmed by 5 bases and 3 bases, with 17 bases remaining between them. Germline CDR1 is SEHNR and CDR2 is FQNEAQ (reference sequence). CDR3 sequence: CASSPSDGAYYNEQFF. CDR3 bases: TGTGCCAGCAGCCCGTCGGACGGGGCTTACTACAATGAGCAGTTCTTC.

This clonotype is judged medium-sized. This chain connects TRBV30 to TRBJ1-2, with TRBD1 matching 10 bases. Per the germline V gene, CDR1 is GTSNPN and CDR2 is SVGIG (reference sequence). V lost 1 base and J lost 6; bases outside the gene matches: 2. The CDR3 is 13 residues long. CDR3 residues: CAWSADRGNGYTF. In DNA, the CDR3 is TGTGCCTGGAGTGCGGACAGGGGGAATGGCTACACCTTC.

V is TRBV30 and J is TRBJ2-1; 11 nucleotides align to TRBD2. V lost 1 base, J lost 9 bases, and 23 bases stayed unmatched. This CDR3 is 20 amino acids long. In germline, CDR1 is GTSNPN, CDR2 SVGIG (reference sequence). The CDR3 region is CAWSAFLWDSGRAPSPEQFF. The CDR3 region has the DNA TGTGCCTGGAGTGCATTCCTTTGGGATAGCGGGAGGGCCCCGTCCCCTGAGCAGTTCTTC. The full variable domain, its missing parts supplied by reference TRBV30 and TRBJ2-1, is SQTIHQWPATLVQPVGSPLSLECTVEGTSNPNLYWYRQAAGRGLQLLFYSVGIGQISSEVPQNLSASRPQDRQFILSSKKLLLSDSGFYLCAWSAFLWDSGRAPSPEQFFGPGTRLTVL.

In its sample, this clonotype was seen a few times. The rearrangement uses TRBV30 and TRBJ1-6, with a tentative D call TRBD1 (5 bases). Germline V gene lookup returns CDR1 GTSNPN and CDR2 SVGIG (reference sequence). This CDR3 contains 14 residues. The ends were cut back, 3 bases at V and 9 bases at J, with 15 bases in the middle. CDR3 region: CAWRAGAGISPLHF. The DNA of the CDR3 is TGTGCCTGGAGAGCCGGGGCAGGGATTTCACCCCTCCACTTT.

The V call is TRBV7-9, the J call TRBJ2-2, with 9 nucleotides matching TRBD1. V was pared by 7 bases and J by 2 bases, with 14 bases of the junction left unmatched. The CDR3 has 18 residues. Germline-derived CDR1 and CDR2 are SEHNR and FQNEAQ (reference sequence). The CDR3 DNA reads as TGTGCCAGCACCCGACCCGGTGGGGGACAGGGAAACACCGGGGAGCTGTTTTTT. Its translation is CASTRPGGGQGNTGELFF.

The chain has TRBV20-1 and TRBJ1-1; no clear D. Deletions cut 3 bases from V and 3 bases from J, with 14 bases between. The CDR3 loop spans 14 amino acids. Germline lookup yields CDR1 DFQATT and CDR2 SNEGSKA (reference sequence). The CDR3 DNA follows: TGCAGTGCTAGCAGAAAGCCCTCCTACACTGAAGCTTTCTTT. It is translated as CSASRKPSYTEAFF.

In its sample, this clonotype ranks as medium-sized. This chain uses TRBV18 with TRBJ2-1, with TRBD1 as a possible D gene (5 bases). CDR1 and CDR2 (germline): KGHSH, LQKENI. V was cut by 2 bases and J by 7 bases, with 15 bases left in between. The CDR3 spans 15 residues. The CDR3 coding sequence is TGTGCCAGCTCACCAAATACTGGGCAGGGAAATGAGCAGTTCTTC. Its translation: CASSPNTGQGNEQFF.

This clonotype came up a few times. The DNA for the CDR3 is TGTGCCAGCAGCCCGAGGGATCAGGGCGGCTACACCTTC. This gives the protein CASSPRDQGGYTF. The rearrangement uses TRBV7-2 and TRBJ1-2, with D perhaps matching TRBD1 (5 bases). CDR3 size: 13 residues. The V and J ends lost 5 bases and 8 bases respectively, with 15 bases between them. Germline-derived CDR1 and CDR2 are SGHTA and FQGNSA. The full variable domain, in which reference TRBV7-2 and TRBJ1-2 provide the parts outside the CDR3, is GAGVSQSPSNKVTEKGKDVELRCDPISGHTALYWYRQSLGQGLEFLIYFQGNSAPDKSGLPSDRFSAERTGGSVSTLTIQRTQQEDSAVYLCASSPRDQGGYTFGSGTRLTVV.

This clonotype is a singleton in its sample. The CDR3, as DNA: TGTGCCAGAAGCTCGACCGTACCGGGACTAGCCTGGAGATCGGCAGATACGCAGTATTTT. Translated, it gives CARSSTVPGLAWRSADTQYF. This sequence joins TRBV19 and TRBJ2-3, with 9 bases aligning to TRBD2. V trimming: 9 bases; J trimming: 4 bases; junction bases outside the gene matches: 26. Germline V CDR1 and CDR2: LNHDA, SQIVND (reference sequence). The CDR3 is 20 residues long.

In regard to this clonotype: A much larger clone sits a single nucleotide away, making a read error possible. V is TRBV7-4 and J is TRBJ2-7; 10 bases map to TRBD1. Germline V gene sequence: CDR1 SGHVT, CDR2 SQSDAQ. The junction had 3 bases not matched to a gene; V was cut back by 1 base and J by 0 bases. This CDR3 contains 16 residues. Written as DNA, the CDR3 is TGTGCCAGCAGCTTAGGGACAGGGGGTATCTCCTACGAGCAGTACTTC. Translated, it gives CASSLGTGGISYEQYF.

By its share, this clonotype is medium-sized (0.01 to 0.1%). The gene calls are TRBV6-2 or TRBV6-3 and TRBJ1-2; D possibly corresponds to TRBD1 (5 bases). V dropped 6 bases and J dropped 4 bases, with 24 bases sitting between them. Germline loops: CDR1 MNHEY, CDR2 SVGEGT. The CDR3 has 17 amino acids. CDR3 DNA: TGTGCCAGCAGACCCGCGGCGGGCCGCGATGGGGGCTATGGCTACACCTTC. Translation gives CASRPAAGRDGGYGYTF.

This clonotype is deemed medium-sized (0.01 to 0.1%). V and J are TRBV7-2 and TRBJ2-3; tentative D call: TRBD1 (6 bases). V was shortened by 4 bases and J by 0 bases, with 14 bases between the two germline ends. Germline CDR1 and CDR2: SGHTA and FQGNSA. The CDR3 sequence is 16 residues long. Here the CDR3 reads CASSSSQGSSTDTQYF. The DNA for the CDR3 is TGTGCCAGCAGCTCGTCACAGGGCTCAAGCACAGATACGCAGTATTTT.

Relative to its sample, this clonotype is medium-sized (0.01 to 0.1%). CDR3 sequence (DNA): TGTGCCAGCAGCTCCAGGGAAACAGATACGCAGTATTTT. Translating it yields CASSSRETDTQYF. The chain joins TRBV6-2 or TRBV6-3 to TRBJ2-3, with D possibly matching TRBD1 (5 bases). In germline, CDR1 is MNHEY, CDR2 SVGEGT. Trimming pared 6 bases from V and 3 bases from J, leaving 10 bases between. The CDR3 consists of 13 residues.

Within the sample, this clonotype is medium-sized. This chain's CDR3 is CASRATRGGNQPQHF. CDR3 in DNA: TGTGCCAGCAGAGCAACCCGAGGGGGCAATCAGCCCCAGCATTTT. V gene TRBV6-5 combines with J gene TRBJ1-5; D is possibly TRBD1 (5 bases). The CDR3 loop spans 15 amino acids. V was pared by 6 bases and J by 2 bases, with 14 bases between. Germline V CDR1 and CDR2: MNHEY, SVGAGI.

A few counts support this clonotype. The chain recombines TRBV4-2 with TRBJ1-4, with 10 bases identical to TRBD1. This CDR3 has 16 residues. The germline V gene encodes CDR1 LGHNA and CDR2 YNFKEQ. The V segment lost 0 bases and the J segment 7 bases; nucleotides outside the gene matches: 5. The CDR3 here is CASSQEEGTGAEKLFF. The CDR3 DNA is TGTGCCAGCAGCCAAGAAGAGGGGACAGGGGCTGAAAAACTGTTTTTT.

By share, this clonotype counts as medium-sized (0.01 to 0.1%). The chain combines TRBV5-4 with TRBJ2-3; 7 nucleotides match TRBD2. Germline CDR1 reads SGHNT; CDR2 reads YYREEE (reference sequence). V was clipped by 4 bases and J by 0 bases; unmatched bases: 11. The CDR3 is 17 residues long. The CDR3 is CASSPKMPSGSTDTQYF. The CDR3, as DNA: TGTGCCAGCAGCCCTAAAATGCCTAGCGGCAGCACAGATACGCAGTATTTT.

This clonotype was seen a few times. This rearrangement joins TRBV6-5 to TRBJ1-1, with a weak D call TRBD1 (6 bases). CDR3 size: 12 residues. CDR1 is MNHEY, CDR2 SVGAGI, per germline. The V gene lost 5 bases and the J gene lost 8 bases, with 12 bases spanning the gap. The CDR3 reads CASSQQGYEAFF. For the CDR3, the DNA is TGTGCCAGCAGTCAACAGGGCTACGAAGCTTTCTTT.

V gene TRBV6-2 or TRBV6-3 combines with J gene TRBJ1-5; D is unclear. Germline loops: CDR1 MNHEY, CDR2 SVGEGT. There are 16 residues in the CDR3. Trimming removed 7 bases at V and 0 bases at J, with 16 bases between. The CDR3 spells CASTSILFFSNQPQHF. The CDR3 coding sequence is TGTGCCAGCACCTCCATACTATTCTTTAGCAATCAGCCCCAGCATTTT.